The rows below give T cell receptor beta chains drawn from one sample of a study of graft-versus-host responses after intestinal transplantation. Antigen specificity for these receptors is unknown. Profiling relied on immunoSEQ multiplex PCR, and the TCRdb table lists in-frame clones only, not all of them. The sample lists about 88,000 clones, 80% to 95% occurring once. The sample here was unstimulated CD4+ T cells sorted from spleen or lymph node cells, taken before intestinal transplant. The receptors were gathered from a human donor who received an intestinal transplant. CDR3s include the opening cysteine and the closing phenylalanine or tryptophan. D genes are given only for firm matches. Not every row has a clone size; where given, it reads once, few, many or a size class.

CDR3 DNA	CDR3 protein	J gene	V gene	clone size	D gene
TGTGCCAGTAGTAAAGTGGGACAGGAGATGAACACTGAAGCTTTCTTT	CASSKVGQEMNTEAFF	TRBJ1-1	TRBV19	-	TRBD1
TGTGCCTGGAGTGACGGACAGACCAATCAGCCCCAGCATTTT	CAWSDGQTNQPQHF	TRBJ1-5	TRBV30	-	-
TGCGCCAGCAGCTTGTGGTCGGGACTAGCGGGAGAAGGGGCAGATACGCAGTATTTT	CASSLWSGLAGEGADTQYF	TRBJ2-3	TRBV5-1	-	TRBD2
TGTGCCAGCAGTAAAAACCTACAGGGGCGGACTGAAGCTTTCTTT	CASSKNLQGRTEAFF	TRBJ1-1	TRBV6-1	-	TRBD1
TGTGCCAGCAGTTACTCATGGGAGGAACCGTATGGCTACACCTTC	CASSYSWEEPYGYTF	TRBJ1-2	TRBV6-6	-	-
TGTGCCTGGAGTAGGGTCAGGGGGCTTTCACCCCTCCACTTT	CAWSRVRGLSPLHF	TRBJ1-6	TRBV30	-	TRBD1
TGCAGCGCCGCGAACCGCGGGTATTACAATGAGCAGTTCTTC	CSAANRGYYNEQFF	TRBJ2-1	TRBV29-1	-	-
TGTGCCAGTAGTAACCAACCCTTAGGGTACAATGAGCAGTTCTTC	CASSNQPLGYNEQFF	TRBJ2-1	TRBV19	-	-
TGTGCCAGTAGTATCTTAGGAGGAAATGAAAAACTGTTTTTT	CASSILGGNEKLFF	TRBJ1-4	TRBV19	-	-
TGTGCCACCAGCAGACCGACGCACTCTGGAAACACCATATATTTT	CATSRPTHSGNTIYF	TRBJ1-3	TRBV15	-	-
TGTGCCTGGCGACAGTTCCTAAGCACAGATACGCAGTATTTT	CAWRQFLSTDTQYF	TRBJ2-3	TRBV30	-	-
TGCGCCAGCAGCACAACACCCCCGGCGGAGACCCAGTACTTC	CASSTTPPAETQYF	TRBJ2-5	TRBV5-1	few	-
TGTGCCAGCAGCCGAGGGACAGGGGGTGAGGTGGCCAAAAACATTCAGTACTTC	CASSRGTGGEVAKNIQYF	TRBJ2-4	TRBV5-6	-	TRBD1
TGTGCCCAACGCCCAGGGGCTCCCTCTGGAAACACCATATATTTT	CAQRPGAPSGNTIYF	TRBJ1-3	TRBV30	-	-
TGTGCCAGCACCCCCGGCGTGGGAGGGGAAGAGACCCAGTACTTC	CASTPGVGGEETQYF	TRBJ2-5	TRBV9	-	TRBD2
TGTGCCAGCAGCTTAGACGGGAGTGCCACAGATACGCAGTATTTT	CASSLDGSATDTQYF	TRBJ2-3	TRBV11-3	-	-
TGTGCTAGTGGTTCGAATAAGGGGACAGGGGGGGATATGAGCCAGTACTTC	CASGSNKGTGGDMSQYF	TRBJ2-5	TRBV12-5	few	TRBD1
TGTGCCAGCAGCTTAGTCTCAGGGAGTGGGGAGACCCAGTACTTC	CASSLVSGSGETQYF	TRBJ2-5	TRBV7-2	-	-
TGCGCCAGCAGCGGTGGGGCAACTAATGAAAAACTGTTTTTT	CASSGGATNEKLFF	TRBJ1-4	TRBV10-2	-	-
TGTGCCAGCAGGTTCATCGGGTCTAATGAAAAACTGTTTTTT	CASRFIGSNEKLFF	TRBJ1-4	TRBV6-5	-	-
TGCGCCAGCAGCCCCGGACTAGCGATCTACGAGCAGTACTTC	CASSPGLAIYEQYF	TRBJ2-7	TRBV4-1	-	TRBD2
TGTGCCAGTAGTATCCGGGGTTCCAATCAGCCCCAGCATTTT	CASSIRGSNQPQHF	TRBJ1-5	TRBV19	-	-
TGCGCCAGCAGTCGTATTGGACAGGGAAGGCCCTACGAGCAGTACTTC	CASSRIGQGRPYEQYF	TRBJ2-7	TRBV5-1	-	TRBD1
TGCGCCAGCAGCTTGTATGGGACCTCTGAACGCTACACCTTC	CASSLYGTSERYTF	TRBJ1-2	TRBV5-1	-	-
TGTGCCAGCAGCCAGGGACAGGGCGGCTATGGCTACACCTTC	CASSQGQGGYGYTF	TRBJ1-2	TRBV5-6	-	TRBD1
TGTGCCAGCAGTTTTCAGGGACCTTATCAGCCCCAGCATTTT	CASSFQGPYQPQHF	TRBJ1-5	TRBV27	-	-
TGCGCCAGCAGCCAATTTGGGCTAGCGGGAGGAGGGGCCTCCTACGAGCAGTACTTC	CASSQFGLAGGGASYEQYF	TRBJ2-7	TRBV4-1	-	TRBD2
TGTGCCAGCAGCGGGGCGGACAGGGACAATGAGCAGTTCTTC	CASSGADRDNEQFF	TRBJ2-1	TRBV5-4	-	TRBD1
TGTGCCAGCAGTGAAGGGGGGGCCCTTAATGAAAAACTGTTTTTT	CASSEGGALNEKLFF	TRBJ1-4	TRBV6-1	-	-
TGTGCCAGCAGTCGCCGGGGCACCGGGGAGACCCAGTACTTC	CASSRRGTGETQYF	TRBJ2-5	TRBV6-1	-	-
TGCAGCGTTGAAGAGCCCTCGGGAGGGCCCAGAGAGACCCAGTACTTC	CSVEEPSGGPRETQYF	TRBJ2-5	TRBV29-1	-	TRBD2
TGTGCCAGCAGTTTGAGGGACAAATTCTACGAGCAGTACTTC	CASSLRDKFYEQYF	TRBJ2-7	TRBV28	-	-
TGCGCCAGCAGTGAGTCAGGGACTAGCGGTTCCTACGAGCAGTACTTC	CASSESGTSGSYEQYF	TRBJ2-7	TRBV10-2	-	TRBD2
TGTGCCAGCAGCGACAGACAAGGGAACTATGGCTACACCTTC	CASSDRQGNYGYTF	TRBJ1-2	TRBV6-5	-	-
TGTGCCAGCAGCCTTTCTAGCGGGAGGGTAGGGGGAGAGACCCAGTACTTC	CASSLSSGRVGGETQYF	TRBJ2-5	TRBV7-7	-	TRBD2
TGCGCCAGCAGCCAAGATAGCGGCTACGAGCAGTACTTC	CASSQDSGYEQYF	TRBJ2-7	TRBV4-1	-	-
TGTGCCAGCAGCTTAAGGGCGGGGACGAACACTGAAGCTTTCTTT	CASSLRAGTNTEAFF	TRBJ1-1	TRBV7-3	-	-
TGTGCCAGCAGCGTCCGACTAGCGGGACCCTACGAGCAGTACTTC	CASSVRLAGPYEQYF	TRBJ2-7	TRBV11-2	once	TRBD2
TGTGCCAGCACTCCCAGGGATGGGACAGATACGCAGTATTTT	CASTPRDGTDTQYF	TRBJ2-3	TRBV25-1	-	-
TGTGCCACCAGCAGAGATAGGACAGTTAATGAAAAACTGTTTTTT	CATSRDRTVNEKLFF	TRBJ1-4	TRBV15	-	-
TGTGCCAGCAGCTTAGCCCCACCAAACACTGAAGCTTTCTTT	CASSLAPPNTEAFF	TRBJ1-1	TRBV7-2	-	-
TGTGCCAGCAGATACCTAGCGGGTAGCTCCTACGAGCAGTACTTC	CASRYLAGSSYEQYF	TRBJ2-7	TRBV2	-	TRBD2
TGTGCCAGCAGCTTGGCAGAGAACACTGAAGCTTTCTTT	CASSLAENTEAFF	TRBJ1-1	TRBV7-9	-	-
TGTGCCAGCGGGGACCGGGACCTCCGCACTGAAGCTTTCTTT	CASGDRDLRTEAFF	TRBJ1-1	TRBV6-5	-	-
TGTGCCAGCAGTGACTCGGCAGGGGCCAGCGCCGGGGAGCTGTTTTTT	CASSDSAGASAGELFF	TRBJ2-2	TRBV6-4	-	-
TGTGCCAGCAGTTTACTCTTTAGCGGGAGGATAAACACCGGGGAGCTGTTTTTT	CASSLLFSGRINTGELFF	TRBJ2-2	TRBV27	-	TRBD2
TGTGCCAGCAGTCTACCCTACACCTACGAGCAGTACTTC	CASSLPYTYEQYF	TRBJ2-7	TRBV28	-	-
TGTGCCAGCAGCGAACAGGGGTCCTACGAGCAGTACTTC	CASSEQGSYEQYF	TRBJ2-7	TRBV5-6	-	TRBD1
TGTGCCAGCAGCTTGGTGGGGTGGGCAGGGGATTTCACTGAAGCTTTCTTT	CASSLVGWAGDFTEAFF	TRBJ1-1	TRBV5-8	-	-
TGTGCCAGCAGTGAACGGAGGGGAACTGAGCAGTTCTTC	CASSERRGTEQFF	TRBJ2-1	TRBV2	-	-
TGCAGTGGGGGAAGGAAAAACATTCAGTACTTC	CSGGRKNIQYF	TRBJ2-4	TRBV20-1	-	-
TGTGCCAGCAGCTTGAGGGTCGGGACCTCTGGAAACACCATATATTTT	CASSLRVGTSGNTIYF	TRBJ1-3	TRBV5-4	-	-
TGTGCCTGGAGCGCCGGGGCCTATAATTCACCCCTCCACTTT	CAWSAGAYNSPLHF	TRBJ1-6	TRBV30	-	-
TGTGCCTGGAGTGGGGAGCCCCAGCATTTT	CAWSGEPQHF	TRBJ1-5	TRBV30	-	-
TGCGCCAGCAGCTGGGGACAATCGAAAGAAAAACTGTTTTTT	CASSWGQSKEKLFF	TRBJ1-4	TRBV5-1	-	-
TGTGCCAGCAGCTTAGCGTTTCCCATAATGGGGGAAAAACTGTTTTTT	CASSLAFPIMGEKLFF	TRBJ1-4	TRBV7-9	once	-
TGCGCCAGCAGCCGCGACGTCCGCTCTGGAAACACCATATATTTT	CASSRDVRSGNTIYF	TRBJ1-3	TRBV5-1	-	-